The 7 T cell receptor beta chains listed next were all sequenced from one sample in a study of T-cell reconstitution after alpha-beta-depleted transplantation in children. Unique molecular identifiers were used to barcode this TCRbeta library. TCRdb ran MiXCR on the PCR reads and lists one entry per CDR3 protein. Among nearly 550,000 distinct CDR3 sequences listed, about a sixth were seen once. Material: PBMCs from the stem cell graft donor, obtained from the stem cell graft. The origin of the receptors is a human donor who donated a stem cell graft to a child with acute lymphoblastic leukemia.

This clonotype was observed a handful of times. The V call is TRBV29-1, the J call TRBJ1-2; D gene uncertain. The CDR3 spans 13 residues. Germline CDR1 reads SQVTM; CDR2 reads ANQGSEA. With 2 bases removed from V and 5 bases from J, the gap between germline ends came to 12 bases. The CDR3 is CSVESGVPYGYTF. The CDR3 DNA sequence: TGCAGCGTTGAATCCGGAGTTCCTTATGGCTACACCTTC.

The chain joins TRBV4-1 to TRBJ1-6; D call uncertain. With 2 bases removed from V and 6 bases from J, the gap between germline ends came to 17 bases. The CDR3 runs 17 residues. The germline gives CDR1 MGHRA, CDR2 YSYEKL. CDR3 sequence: CASSQPLVGSTNSPLHF. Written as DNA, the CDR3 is TGCGCCAGCAGCCAACCCTTGGTGGGCAGTACTAATTCACCCCTCCACTTT.

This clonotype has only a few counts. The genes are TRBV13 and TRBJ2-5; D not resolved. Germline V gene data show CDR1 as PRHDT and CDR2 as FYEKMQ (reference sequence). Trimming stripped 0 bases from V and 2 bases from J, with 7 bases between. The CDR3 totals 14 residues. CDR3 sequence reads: CASSLGTPQETQYF. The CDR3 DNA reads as TGTGCCAGCAGCTTAGGGACACCTCAAGAGACCCAGTACTTC.

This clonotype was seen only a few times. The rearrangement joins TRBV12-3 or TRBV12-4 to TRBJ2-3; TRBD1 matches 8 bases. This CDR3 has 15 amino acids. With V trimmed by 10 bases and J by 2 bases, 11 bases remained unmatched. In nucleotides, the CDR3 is TGTGCCACCGTGCCAACAGGGGGATCCACAGATACGCAGTATTTT. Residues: CATVPTGGSTDTQYF.

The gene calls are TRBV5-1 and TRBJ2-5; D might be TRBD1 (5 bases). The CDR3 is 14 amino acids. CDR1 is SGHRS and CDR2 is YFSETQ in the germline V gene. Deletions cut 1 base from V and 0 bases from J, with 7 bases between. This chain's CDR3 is CASSLSGYQETQYF. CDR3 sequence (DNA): TGCGCCAGCAGCTTGTCAGGGTACCAAGAGACCCAGTACTTC.

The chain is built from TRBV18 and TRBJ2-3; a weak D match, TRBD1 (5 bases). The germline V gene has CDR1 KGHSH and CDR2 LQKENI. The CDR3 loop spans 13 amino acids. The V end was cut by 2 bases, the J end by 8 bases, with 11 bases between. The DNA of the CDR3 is TGTGCCAGCTCACCAGACAGTATCGGTACGCAGTATTTT. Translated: CASSPDSIGTQYF. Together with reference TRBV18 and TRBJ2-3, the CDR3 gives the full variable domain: NAGVMQNPRHLVRRRGQEARLRCSPMKGHSHVYWYRQLPEEGLKFMVYLQKENIIDESGMPKERFSAEFPKEGPSILRIQQVVRGDSAAYFCASSPDSIGTQYFGPGTRLTVL.

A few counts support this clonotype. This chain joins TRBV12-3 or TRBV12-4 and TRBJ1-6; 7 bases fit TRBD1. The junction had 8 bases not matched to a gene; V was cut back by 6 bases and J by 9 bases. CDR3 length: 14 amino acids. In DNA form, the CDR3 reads TGTGCCAGCAGCCCACGACAGGGTAGTTCACCCCTCCACTTT. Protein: CASSPRQGSSPLHF.